This T cell receptor (beta chain) was sequenced in a study of CD8+ T cells in alopecia areata. Overall study context: Tofacitinib treatment spanned 6 to 18 months, with 6 months off drug afterward. Patients given treatment had severity scored by the percentage of scalp area affected.

Trimming took 4 bases from V and 10 from J, leaving 12 bases between them. This CDR3 spans 12 amino acids. CDR1 and CDR2 from the germline V gene are SGDLS and YYNGEE. Extraction of RNA preceded its reverse transcription into cDNA, which served as the sequencing template. This table comes from immunoSEQ multiplex PCR, and its TCRdb copy is limited to in-frame clones, with some not included. The data contain roughly 210,000 clones, around two fifths of them seen just once; the ten biggest clones take up about 2.6%. Treatment described: oral pan-JAK inhibitor, 5-10 mg twice daily. This clonotype was sampled from a human donor with alopecia areata. This chain links TRBV9 with TRBJ2-1, with D hard to call. Sample: CD4+ T cells sorted from blood, taken at approximately week 37, from a patient treated with tofacitinib. This CDR3 is CASSPLDGEQFF. The CDR3 coding sequence is TGTGCCAGCAGCCCACTCGACGGCGAGCAGTTCTTC.